The clone carrying this TCR beta chain was counted only a few times. Its antigen is still unknown. This CDR3 has 16 residues. V dropped 3 bases and J dropped 3; count of bases not matched to a gene: 8. Germline CDR1 reads SGHVS; CDR2 reads FNYEAQ. These data belong to a study of blood T cells in healthy people across ages. Study-wide findings and caveats: The long-lived group displayed more naive CD4+ cells, plus higher diversity, than the aged donors did.

It was with a sample-barcoded 5' primer and a J-beta primer mix that a second PCR of about 6 to 11 cycles was run. TCRdb re-called the 5' RACE reads through MiXCR, storing one row per CDR3 protein. The data hold around 990,000 distinct CDR3 sequences, with around 27% observed a single time. These data were also filed under a second study, of T cells of mothers and their children.

The sample taken for sequencing was blood. V gene TRBV7-6 combines with J gene TRBJ2-3, with 8 positions matching TRBD2. The clonotype was recovered from a girl between 2 and 10 years old in good health. CDR3 amino acids: CASSFLAGVPTDTQYF. CDR3 DNA sequence: TGTGCCAGCAGCTTTCTAGCGGGCGTCCCAACAGATACGCAGTATTTT.